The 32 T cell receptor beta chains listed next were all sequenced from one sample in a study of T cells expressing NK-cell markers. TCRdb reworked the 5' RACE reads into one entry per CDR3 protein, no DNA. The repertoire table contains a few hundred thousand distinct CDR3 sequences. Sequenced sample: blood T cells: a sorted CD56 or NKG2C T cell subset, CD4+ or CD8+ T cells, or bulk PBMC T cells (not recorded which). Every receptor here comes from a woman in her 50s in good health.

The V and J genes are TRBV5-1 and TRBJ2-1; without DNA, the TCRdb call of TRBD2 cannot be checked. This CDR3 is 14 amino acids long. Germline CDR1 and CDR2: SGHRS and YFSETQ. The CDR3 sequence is CASRQAETYNEQFF. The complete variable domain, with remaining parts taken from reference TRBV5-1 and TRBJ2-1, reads KAGVTQTPRYLIKTRGQQVTLSCSPISGHRSVSWYQQTPGQGLQFLFEYFSETQRNKGNFPGRFSGRQFSNSRSEMNVSTLELGDSALYLCASRQAETYNEQFFGPGTRLTVL.

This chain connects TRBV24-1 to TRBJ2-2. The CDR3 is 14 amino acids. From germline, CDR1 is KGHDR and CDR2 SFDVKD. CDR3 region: CATSEEADTGELFF.

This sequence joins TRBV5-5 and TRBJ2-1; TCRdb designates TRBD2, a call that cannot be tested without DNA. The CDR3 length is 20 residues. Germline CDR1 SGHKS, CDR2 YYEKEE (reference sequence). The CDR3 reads CASSLEGTSGRTSSYNEQFF.

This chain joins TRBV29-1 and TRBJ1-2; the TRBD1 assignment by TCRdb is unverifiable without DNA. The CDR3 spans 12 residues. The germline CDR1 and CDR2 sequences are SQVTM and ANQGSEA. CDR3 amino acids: CSVQTGSYGYTF.

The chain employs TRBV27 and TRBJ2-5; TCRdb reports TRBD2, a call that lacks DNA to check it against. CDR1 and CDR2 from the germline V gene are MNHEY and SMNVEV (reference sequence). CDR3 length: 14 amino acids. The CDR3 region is CASSPGLYQETQYF.

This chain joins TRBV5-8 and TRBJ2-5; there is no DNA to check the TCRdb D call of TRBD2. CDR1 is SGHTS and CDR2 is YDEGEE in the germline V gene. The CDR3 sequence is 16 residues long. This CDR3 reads CASSPMGEVAGETQYF.

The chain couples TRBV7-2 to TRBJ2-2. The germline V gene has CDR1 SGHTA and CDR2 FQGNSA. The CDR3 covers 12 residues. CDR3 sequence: CASSFSPGELFF.

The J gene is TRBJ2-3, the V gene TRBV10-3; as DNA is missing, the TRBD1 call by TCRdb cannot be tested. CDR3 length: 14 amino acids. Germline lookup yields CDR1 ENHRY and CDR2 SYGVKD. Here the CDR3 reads CAIRGQGLTDTQYF.

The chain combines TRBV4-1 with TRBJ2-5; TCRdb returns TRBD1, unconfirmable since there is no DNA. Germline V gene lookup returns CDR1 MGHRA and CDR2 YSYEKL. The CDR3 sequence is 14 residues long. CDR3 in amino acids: CASSLTGVEETQYF.

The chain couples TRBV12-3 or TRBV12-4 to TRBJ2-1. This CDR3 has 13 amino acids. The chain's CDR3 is CASSLVMNYEQFF.

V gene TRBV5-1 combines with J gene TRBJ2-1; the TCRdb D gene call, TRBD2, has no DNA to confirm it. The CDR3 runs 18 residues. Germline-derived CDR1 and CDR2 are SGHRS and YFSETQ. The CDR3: CASSPGISGPILNNEQFF.

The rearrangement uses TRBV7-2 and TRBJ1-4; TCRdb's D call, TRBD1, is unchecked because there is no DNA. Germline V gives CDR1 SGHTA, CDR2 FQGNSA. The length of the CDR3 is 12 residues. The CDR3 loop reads CASSREGEKLFF.

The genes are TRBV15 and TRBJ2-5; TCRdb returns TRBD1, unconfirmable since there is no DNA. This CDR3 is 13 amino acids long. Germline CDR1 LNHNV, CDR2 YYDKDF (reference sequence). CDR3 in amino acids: CATRPQGFETQYF.

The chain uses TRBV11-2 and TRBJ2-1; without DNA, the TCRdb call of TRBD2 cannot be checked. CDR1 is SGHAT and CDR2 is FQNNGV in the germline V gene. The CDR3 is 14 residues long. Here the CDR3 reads CASTRASEYNEQFF. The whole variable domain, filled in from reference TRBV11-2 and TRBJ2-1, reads EAGVAQSPRYKIIEKRQSVAFWCNPISGHATLYWYQQILGQGPKLLIQFQNNGVVDDSQLPKDRFSAERLKGVDSTLKIQPAKLEDSAVYLCASTRASEYNEQFFGPGTRLTVL.

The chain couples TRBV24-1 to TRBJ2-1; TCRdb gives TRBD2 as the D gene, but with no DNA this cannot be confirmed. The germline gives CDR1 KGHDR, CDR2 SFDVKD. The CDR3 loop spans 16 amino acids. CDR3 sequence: CATRTSGSPLGNEQFF.

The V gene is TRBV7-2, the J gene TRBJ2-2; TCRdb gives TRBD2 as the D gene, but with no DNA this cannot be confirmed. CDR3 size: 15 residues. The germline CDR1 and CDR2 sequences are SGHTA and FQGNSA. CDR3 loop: CASSTKAGGTGELFF.

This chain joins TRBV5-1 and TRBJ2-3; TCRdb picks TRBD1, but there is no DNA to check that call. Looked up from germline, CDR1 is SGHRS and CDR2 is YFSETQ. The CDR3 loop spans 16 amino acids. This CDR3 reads CASSLETGARTDTQYF.

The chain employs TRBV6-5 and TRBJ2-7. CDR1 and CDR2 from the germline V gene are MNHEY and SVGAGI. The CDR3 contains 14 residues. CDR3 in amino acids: CASRGTIPSYEQYF.

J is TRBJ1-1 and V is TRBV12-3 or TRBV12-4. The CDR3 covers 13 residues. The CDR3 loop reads CASSLKWDTEAFF.

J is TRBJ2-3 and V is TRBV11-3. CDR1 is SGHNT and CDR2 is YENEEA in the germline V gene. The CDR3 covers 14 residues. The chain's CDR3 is CASSLNPDTDTQYF.

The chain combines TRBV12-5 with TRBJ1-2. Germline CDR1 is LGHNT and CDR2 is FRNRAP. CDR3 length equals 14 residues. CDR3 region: CASGWGPGIGGYTF.

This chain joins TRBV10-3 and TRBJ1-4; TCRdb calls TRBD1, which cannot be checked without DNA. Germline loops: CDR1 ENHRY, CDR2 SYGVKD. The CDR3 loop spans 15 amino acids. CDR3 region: CAISGDRDAREKLFF.

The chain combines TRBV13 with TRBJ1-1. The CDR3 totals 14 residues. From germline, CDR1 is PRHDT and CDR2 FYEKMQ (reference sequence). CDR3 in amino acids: CASSSEAGYLKAFF.

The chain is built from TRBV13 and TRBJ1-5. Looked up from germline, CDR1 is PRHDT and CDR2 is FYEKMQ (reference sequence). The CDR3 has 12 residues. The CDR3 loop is CASSFGSQPQHF. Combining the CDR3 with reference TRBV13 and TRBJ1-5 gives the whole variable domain AAGVIQSPRHLIKEKRETATLKCYPIPRHDTVYWYQQGPGQDPQFLISFYEKMQSDKGSIPDRFSAQQFSDYHSELNMSSLELGDSALYFCASSFGSQPQHFGDGTRLSIL.

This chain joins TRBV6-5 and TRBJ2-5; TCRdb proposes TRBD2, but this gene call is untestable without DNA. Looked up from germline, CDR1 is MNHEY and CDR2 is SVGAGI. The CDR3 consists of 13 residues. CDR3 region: CASKFGLGETQYF.

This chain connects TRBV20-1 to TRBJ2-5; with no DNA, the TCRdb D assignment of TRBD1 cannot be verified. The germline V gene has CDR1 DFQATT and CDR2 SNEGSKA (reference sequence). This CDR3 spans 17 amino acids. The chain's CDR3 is CSARDLLSTGPRETQYF.

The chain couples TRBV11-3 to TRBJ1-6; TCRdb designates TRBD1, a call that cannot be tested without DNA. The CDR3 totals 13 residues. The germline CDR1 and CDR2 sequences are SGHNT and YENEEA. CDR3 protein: CASSLGGRSPLHF.

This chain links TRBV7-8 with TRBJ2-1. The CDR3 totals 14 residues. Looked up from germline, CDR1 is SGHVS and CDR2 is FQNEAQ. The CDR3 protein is CASSFPGWNNEQFF.

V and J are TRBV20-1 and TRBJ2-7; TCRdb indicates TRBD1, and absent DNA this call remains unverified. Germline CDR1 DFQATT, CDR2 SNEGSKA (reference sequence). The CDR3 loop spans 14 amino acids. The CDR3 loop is CSAREGTGPYEQYF.

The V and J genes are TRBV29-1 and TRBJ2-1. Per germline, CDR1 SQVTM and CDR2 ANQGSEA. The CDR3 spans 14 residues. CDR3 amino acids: CSVEQPSSYNEQFF.

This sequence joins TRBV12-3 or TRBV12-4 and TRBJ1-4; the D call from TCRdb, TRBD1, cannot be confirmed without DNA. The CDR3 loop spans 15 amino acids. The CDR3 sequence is CASSWKWDGDEKLFF.

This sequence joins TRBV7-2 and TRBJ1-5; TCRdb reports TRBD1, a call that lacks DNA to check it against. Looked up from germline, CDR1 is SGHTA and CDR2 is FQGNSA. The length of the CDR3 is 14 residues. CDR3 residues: CASRSGAGNQPQHF.